Listed below are T cell receptor beta chains from one sample, sequenced in a study of siplizumab effects on memory and regulatory T cells. Repertoires were generated with immunoSEQ multiplex PCR, while TCRdb's copy carries only in-frame clones and drops some. The data contain about 50,000 clones, about 90% of them seen just once; the ten biggest clones take up approximately 0.3%. Sequenced sample: naive CD8+ T cells sorted from blood. The receptor source for this set is a human donor in good health. The CDR3 runs from the conserved cysteine through the conserved F or W. A D gene is named only where the DNA matches it firmly. The size entry is marked missing in some rows and otherwise reads once, few, many or a size class.

CASSFTGDYGYTF TGTGCCAGCAGCTTTACAGGGGACTATGGCTACACCTTC TRBV5-4 few TRBJ1-2 TRBD1
CASEDPEFGEQYF TGTGCCAGCGAGGACCCGGAATTTGGCGAGCAGTACTTC TRBV6-5 . TRBJ2-7 .
CASRGMNTEAFF TGTGCCAGCAGGGGGATGAACACTGAAGCTTTCTTT TRBV6-5 . TRBJ1-1 .
CASSVFGGAPEEAFF TGTGCCAGCAGCGTTTTCGGGGGAGCGCCAGAGGAAGCTTTCTTT TRBV9 . TRBJ1-1 .
CASSLTPGTEAFF TGTGCCAGCAGTTTGACGCCGGGCACTGAAGCTTTCTTT TRBV6-5 . TRBJ1-1 .
CASSSAPTGAGDGYTF TGTGCCAGCAGCTCGGCCCCCACAGGGGCCGGGGATGGCTACACCTTC TRBV7-9 few TRBJ1-2 TRBD1
CASSGATGFPGDTEAFF TGCGCCAGCAGCGGGGCGACAGGGTTCCCCGGAGACACTGAAGCTTTCTTT TRBV5-1 . TRBJ1-1 TRBD1
CASSEVGAGGYEQYF TGTGCCAGCAGTGAAGTTGGAGCGGGAGGGTACGAGCAGTACTTC TRBV2 . TRBJ2-7 TRBD2
CASSLIAGFTDTQYF TGTGCCAGCAGCTTAATAGCGGGCTTCACAGATACGCAGTATTTT TRBV7-8 . TRBJ2-3 TRBD2
CASSLVVTYEQYF TGTGCCAGCAGCTTAGTCGTCACCTACGAGCAGTACTTC TRBV11-2 . TRBJ2-7 .
CASSDGMNTEAFF TGCGCCAGCAGTGATGGGATGAACACTGAAGCTTTCTTT TRBV10-1 . TRBJ1-1 .
CAWSAIRGRGGYTF TGTGCCTGGAGTGCGATCAGGGGGCGCGGTGGCTACACCTTC TRBV30 . TRBJ1-2 TRBD1
CASSPSRRPVNTEAFF TGTGCCAGCAGTCCTTCGCGGAGGCCTGTGAACACTGAAGCTTTCTTT TRBV27 . TRBJ1-1 .
CASSPTGGRGYNEQFF TGTGCCAGCAGCCCGACCGGGGGGAGGGGCTACAATGAGCAGTTCTTC TRBV11-2 . TRBJ2-1 TRBD2
CASSWKDRARYEQYF TGTGCCAGCAGCTGGAAGGACAGGGCGAGGTACGAGCAGTACTTC TRBV5-4 . TRBJ2-7 TRBD1
CASSYSNSNQPQHF TGTGCCAGCAGTTACTCGAATAGCAATCAGCCCCAGCATTTT TRBV6-5 . TRBJ1-5 .
CASSLGVSYEQYF TGTGCCAGCAGCTTGGGCGTCTCCTACGAGCAGTACTTC TRBV5-8 . TRBJ2-7 .
CASSLNRILEQYF TGTGCCAGCAGTTTAAACAGGATTTTGGAGCAGTACTTC TRBV27 few TRBJ2-7 .
CAISPGLAGGRAGELFF TGTGCCATCAGCCCCGGACTAGCGGGAGGTAGGGCCGGGGAGCTGTTTTTT TRBV10-3 . TRBJ2-2 TRBD2
CASKVGRGNTEAFF TGTGCCAGTAAGGTGGGCCGCGGGAACACTGAAGCTTTCTTT TRBV19 few TRBJ1-1 .
CASSYSRGNTEAFF TGTGCCAGCAGTTACTCGAGGGGGAACACTGAAGCTTTCTTT TRBV6-6 . TRBJ1-1 .
CSARMGGEQFF TGCAGTGCTAGAATGGGAGGGGAGCAGTTCTTC TRBV20-1 . TRBJ2-1 TRBD2
CASSTRDRSLTSTDTQYF TGTGCCAGTAGTACCCGGGACAGGAGCTTGACTAGCACAGATACGCAGTATTTT TRBV19 . TRBJ2-3 TRBD1
CASSSPQRIFEQFF TGTGCCAGCAGTTCCCCCCAGCGTATCTTTGAGCAGTTCTTC TRBV27 . TRBJ2-1 .
CASSSTLGTGGQPQHF TGTGCCAGCAGCTCTACCTTAGGGACAGGGGGTCAGCCCCAGCATTTT TRBV7-9 . TRBJ1-5 TRBD1
CASSISPGPMQYF TGTGCCAGTAGTATCTCCCCGGGCCCTATGCAGTATTTT TRBV19 . TRBJ2-3 .
CASSHKGLPDTQYF TGTGCCAGCAGCCATAAGGGACTGCCAGATACGCAGTATTTT TRBV13 . TRBJ2-3 .
CASSQANSLPGDLLRGKYF TGCGCCAGCAGCCAAGCCAATTCCCTACCCGGGGACCTCCTTCGTGGAAAATATTTT TRBV4-1 once TRBJ1-3 .
CASSSQTDSDQETQYF TGCGCCAGCAGCTCACAAACTGACTCTGATCAAGAGACCCAGTACTTC TRBV4-1 . TRBJ2-5 .
CASRTSGGMNTGELFF TGTGCCAGCCGGACTAGCGGGGGAATGAACACCGGGGAGCTGTTTTTT TRBV5-4 once TRBJ2-2 TRBD2
CASSRVGGRDEQFF TGTGCCAGCAGTCGAGTGGGGGGCCGGGATGAGCAGTTCTTC TRBV6-4 once TRBJ2-1 .
CASSESDGMGEQYF TGCGCCAGCAGCGAATCCGACGGCATGGGCGAGCAGTACTTC TRBV4-1 . TRBJ2-7 .
CASSLAFEQYF TGCGCCAGCAGCTTGGCTTTCGAGCAGTACTTC TRBV5-1 . TRBJ2-7 .
CASSIYVGTHPIYF TGTGCCAGTAGTATATACGTGGGGACTCATCCCATATATTTT TRBV19 . TRBJ1-3 .
CASSLYDSYGYTF TGTGCCAGCAGCTTGTACGATTCCTATGGCTACACCTTC TRBV5-6 . TRBJ1-2 .
CASRSLAGTDTQYF TGTGCCAGCAGGTCGCTAGCGGGCACAGATACGCAGTATTTT TRBV27 . TRBJ2-3 TRBD2
CASSLGPPIRTQYF TGTGCCAGCAGCTTAGGGCCGCCGATCCGGACCCAGTACTTC TRBV11-2 . TRBJ2-5 .
CASIGQGIRDQPQHF TGTGCCAGTATCGGGCAGGGGATCAGGGATCAGCCCCAGCATTTT TRBV19 . TRBJ1-5 .
CASRFIAGAYEQYF TGCGCCAGCAGATTTATAGCGGGAGCCTACGAGCAGTACTTC TRBV5-1 . TRBJ2-7 TRBD2
CASSLTAGTYNEQFF TGTGCCAGCAGTTTAACAGCGGGGACTTACAATGAGCAGTTCTTC TRBV27 once TRBJ2-1 TRBD2
CASSYPDAKGTGELFF TGTGCCAGCAGTTACCCGGACGCAAAAGGGACCGGGGAGCTGTTTTTT TRBV6-5 . TRBJ2-2 .
CASSLRGGAPYEQYF TGTGCCAGCAGTCTAAGGGGCGGGGCACCCTACGAGCAGTACTTC TRBV27 . TRBJ2-7 .
CASSLMTGIYEQYF TGTGCCAGCAGCTTGATGACAGGGATATATGAGCAGTACTTC TRBV5-5 once TRBJ2-7 TRBD1
CSVFGGGAPNYGYTF TGCAGCGTTTTCGGGGGGGGCGCCCCAAACTATGGCTACACCTTC TRBV29-1 . TRBJ1-2 .
CASSPRGTSGYKEQFF TGTGCCAGCAGCCCTAGAGGGACTAGCGGGTATAAGGAGCAGTTCTTC TRBV7-9 . TRBJ2-1 TRBD2
CASSSTYEQYF TGTGCCAGCAGCTCCACCTACGAGCAGTACTTC TRBV14 . TRBJ2-7 .
CASSLGYTEAFF TGTGCCAGCAGCTTAGGGTACACTGAAGCTTTCTTT TRBV5-8 . TRBJ1-1 .
CASSPGTVSGELFF TGTGCCAGCAGCCCCGGGACGGTTTCCGGGGAGCTGTTTTTT TRBV7-9 once TRBJ2-2 .
CASSIEGAFNQPQHF TGTGCCAGTAGTATTGAGGGGGCCTTCAATCAGCCCCAGCATTTT TRBV19 once TRBJ1-5 TRBD1